The clone carrying this TCR beta chain came up many times. The making of cDNA relied on 5'RACE with 10-nucleotide random UMIs. TCRdb itself ran the 5' RACE reads through MiXCR, one entry per CDR3 protein. This table has about 120,000 distinct CDR3 sequences, around 3% appearing once. This entry comes from a study of neurological immune-mediated disorders. From 2 million PBMCs stored at -80 C, the unsorted libraries were generated. The sequencing sample was made of PBMCs. This TCR derives from a woman in her 30s with multiple sclerosis.

CDR3 sequence: CASSLQLTYEQYF. The CDR3 DNA follows: TGTGCCAGCAGTCTTCAGCTTACCTACGAGCAGTACTTC. The genes are TRBV12-3 or TRBV12-4 and TRBJ2-7; D is undetermined. There are 13 residues in the CDR3. Trimming took 5 bases from V and 2 from J, leaving 10 bases between them.